This TCR beta chain was sequenced for a study of T cells expressing NK-cell markers (dated by TCRdb to the early 2020s). General notes on the study: Eight or nine donors provided sorted CD3+CD56+NKG2C+, CD3+CD56+NKG2C- and CD3+CD56-NKG2C+ T-cell subsets, whose TCR beta-chain repertoires were profiled. Among the eight sequenced donors, only one was HCMV-seronegative, while the other seven were HCMV-seropositive. All eight donors whose samples were sequenced were randomly selected healthy volunteers, three of them men and five women. Sequencing of the libraries produced 2 x 150 bp reads on Illumina HiSeq 2000/2500, MiSeq or NextSeq.

A commercial ELISA kit detecting HCMV-specific IgG in serum was used to determine HCMV serostatus. Peripheral blood mononuclear cells were isolated from blood by Ficoll density gradient centrifugation. Regarding this clonotype: Its antigen remains undetermined.

There are 15 amino acids in the CDR3, from cysteine to phenylalanine inclusive. The DNA is not on file. Here is what the overall study found, with its caveats: Those dominant clonotypes were again the most abundant among CD3+CD56-NKG2C+ cells in a handful of donors, at about 28.3-65%. In roughly 6 donors, the dominant CD3+CD56+NKG2C+ clonotypes ranked among the top 10 CD8+ clonotypes, making up roughly 1.0-7.5% of CD8+ T cells. It remained unclear whether the expanded NKG2C-expressing T cell clones were specific for HCMV antigens.

Sequencing took place on an Illumina HiSeq 2000. TCR beta cDNA libraries were prepared using 5'RACE template switching, which introduced a universal primer site and unique molecular identifiers. Synthesis of cDNA was primed from the TCR beta constant segment and was followed by two consecutive PCR amplification steps. Turning to the authors' computational methods: MIGEC was used to demultiplex reads and group reads by UMI, and MiTCR was used to assemble and quantify clonotypes. To remove erroneous sequences, TCR cDNA sequences were retained only when supported by two or more reads. Downstream repertoire analysis used the tcR package, and clonotypes were matched across fractions by CDR3 nucleotide sequence plus V segment. VDJmatch was used to annotate antigen specificity against VDJdb, with one amino acid substitution in CDR3 allowed. TCRdb reprocessed the reads and provides one entry for every CDR3 protein sequence; no DNA is given. The V and J calls reflect TCRdb's pipeline rather than the authors' work. The sample's table lists a count of some 280,000 distinct CDR3 sequences. Approximately 0.39% of the sample is taken by the ten largest.

The chain joins TRBV12-3 or TRBV12-4 to TRBJ1-5; with no DNA, the TCRdb D assignment of TRBD1 cannot be verified. The sequence derives from a young man in good health. Donor details come from another sample of the same person, matched by shared clones. Sequenced: blood T cells: a sorted CD56 or NKG2C T cell subset, CD4+ or CD8+ T cells, or bulk PBMC T cells (not recorded which). The CDR3: CASSPRQGPDQPQHF.